Described below is a single T cell receptor beta chain sequence and its context. There is no known antigen for this receptor. Per-nucleotide qualities are absent, and no much larger clonotype sits a single base away. The library came from the immunoSEQ multiplex PCR assay. A mixture of 60 forward primers for TCR Vbeta segments and 13 reverse primers for TCR Jbeta segments was used in the multiplex PCR. The CDR3 region of rearranged TCR beta genes was amplified from genomic DNA with a multiplex PCR assay. Amplified TCR beta libraries were sequenced as 87-base-pair reads on the Illumina HiSeq System. Under the source paper's analysis protocol: Across the 500 to 700 repertoires, a later analysis counted 80 million or so unique TCR beta chains, roughly 11 million of which were shared by at least two donors. Raw reads were error-corrected and collapsed into unique sequences with a nearest-neighbor algorithm that merged closely related sequences to remove PCR and sequencing errors. V, D and J gene segments were assigned by aligning CDR3 sequences to IMGT reference sequences. For a sequence to be retained, a match of at least six nucleotides was required to both a V gene segment and a J gene segment. Rearrangements were classified as productive when the CDR3 lacked stop codons and remained in frame with V and J, and all other rearrangements were classified as non-productive. Following IMGT convention, CDR3 was defined as the stretch from the second conserved V-encoded cysteine up to the conserved J-encoded phenylalanine. The earlier analysis of some 600 of the donors excluded sequences that lacked an unambiguous match to a single V gene segment. In an earlier analysis of approximately 550 of the donors, V segments were called functional above 56.7% productive rearrangements and were called segregating when the between-donor standard deviation exceeded 5%. To diagnose cytomegalovirus status from the catalog of TCR beta chain sequences, a statistical classification framework was built. In a later analysis, V and J genes were assigned by comparing TCR nucleotide sequences against IMGT/GENE-DB human TR gene sequences. In a later analysis, CDR3 sequences and most-parsimonious VDJ recombination scenarios were assigned using the TCRdist pipeline. In a later analysis, each TCR beta chain was defined by its CDR3 amino acid sequence together with its V-gene family, and reads without a unique V-gene family were excluded. As a way to deal with suspected cross-contamination and a sequencing artifact, a later analysis dropped 592 nucleotide sequences that were highly shared and had low generation probability. For each public chain, a later analysis derived a clonal expansion index from normalized ranks of inferred template counts within each repertoire. Generation probabilities in a later analysis came from a VDJ recombination model fitted to out-of-frame rearrangements, and those results were checked against IGoR. A later analysis scored TCR-TCR, TCR-HLA and TCR-CMV co-occurrence with hypergeometric tests, applying a repertoire-size bias correction to TCR pairs. False discovery rates were estimated in a later analysis by permuting HLA or CMV assignments 20 times. In a later analysis, co-occurring TCRs were grouped using DBSCAN, with TCRdist sequence similarity added in when clustering inside HLA-allele-positive subsets. Repertoires with fewer than 30,000 or more than 120,000 public chains were left out of co-occurrence clustering, as were a handful of repertoires with anomalous nucleotide sharing. TCRdb stores this immuneACCESS table with in-frame sequences only. Part of the clones is absent; in the studies checked, under half of the shortfall reflects unresolved V genes, and no reason is known for the rest. V and J calls and clone size are given by that table; D and trimming were obtained from the DNA. The sample contains 150,000 to 200,000 clones, 80% to 85% of them found a single time. The biggest ten clones account for 0.2% to 0.3% of the sample.

The cohort comprised 670 or so healthy bone marrow donors. At the time of sampling, every cohort member was nominally healthy, though immune exposures that went unrecorded were likely present. The donor tested CMV seronegative, placing the donor among the 350 or so seronegative members of the cohort. Every donor gave a peripheral blood sample, and the peripheral blood mononuclear cells from that sample were used for TCR beta sequencing. The Qiagen DNeasy Blood Extraction Kit was used to extract genomic DNA from the blood cell samples. The source of the sample is a study of cytomegalovirus exposure and HLA in healthy donors listed by TCRdb under 2017. Regarding the research as a whole: An earlier analysis of several hundred of the donors reported roughly 300 Gb of sequence data and 117 million unique TCR beta sequences obtained from about 180 million T cells. An early release that covered several hundred HLA-typed donors contained approximately 300 gigabases of sequencing data and 85 million to 100 million unique TCR sequences. Of the 300 to 500 genotyped donors, approximately 80% were placed in the genetic ancestry cluster associated with self-reported Caucasian donors. The study was designed to test whether signatures of past pathogen exposure could be identified by cataloging public T cell receptors. The study profiled the T cell repertoires of about 720 subjects by immunosequencing and related them to cytomegalovirus serostatus. A separate validation cohort of about 110 different subjects was used in addition to the roughly 640-subject first cohort. To predict cytomegalovirus infection status, the study brought together high-throughput TCR immunosequencing, statistical association of individual TCRs with disease status, and machine learning. A later analysis re-analyzed previously published TCR beta repertoires from roughly 690 donors and added high-resolution HLA genotyping to study TCR occurrence patterns. In the later analysis, no new phenotypic data were used to find candidate immune exposures; instead, reliance was placed on TCR beta sequences and their occurrence across donors. To decide whether each TCR beta V gene segment behaved as functional or pseudogenic, an earlier analysis of nearly 600 of the donors relied on high-throughput TCR beta sequencing. Donor age, sex, ethnicity and CMV serostatus were collected together with the repertoire data. In a later genetic analysis, genome-wide SNP genotypes for 398 of the 666 donors were used, and that subset was treated as a discovery cohort. Every discovery cohort repertoire had been produced on one sequencing platform. Both class I and class II loci were covered by HLA typing, at four-digit resolution. Typing coverage differed by locus: A, B, C, DRB1 and DQB1 were typed in roughly 620-630 donors, DQA1 in 522, DPA1 in around 580, and DPB1 in just under 490. About five DR-DQ haplotypes were handled as single units for association and clustering, since linkage in the cohort was strong. Across 300 to 400 genotyped donors of the cohort, an average of about 240,000 unique TCR beta nucleotide sequences per donor were sequenced, and roughly 20% of those sequences were non-productive. What the research found in general, with its limitations: Only TCR beta chains were sequenced in this cohort, and the absence of alpha or paired-chain data limited detectable features. Correlated functional status among segregating V segments might reflect linkage disequilibrium, but an unknown experimental factor could not be ruled out. For the cohort, immune exposure information was limited to CMV serostatus. A further reported finding was that TCR beta sequences accurately predicted the HLA-A and HLA-B alleles for most subjects in the first cohort. Most TCR sequences were seen in very few donors, while some public TCRs were found in many individuals. Seventeen rarely observed V segments, including chromosome 9 orphons, were excluded from the earlier analysis of almost 600 of the donors because counts were too low. In a later analysis, most CMV-associated TCR beta chains were found to appear HLA-restricted, with HLA associations seemingly driven largely by CMV exposure. Assigning TCR associations to individual alleles was difficult when HLA alleles, especially DR and DQ, strongly co-occurred. A later genetic analysis associated a missense DCLRE1C variant with V-gene and J-gene trimming of TCR beta chains, and an independent cohort replicated the association. In the study, approximately 160 TCR beta chains were listed as associated with cytomegalovirus. Presence/absence analyses assumed roughly uniform sequencing depth across donors, an assumption that may not hold. Some IMGT-functional V segments, including TRBV6-2 and TRBV6-3, could not be told apart with the 87-base-pair reads, so those segments were excluded. The classifier was reported to diagnose cytomegalovirus status with high specificity and sensitivity in both the original and validation cohorts. In an earlier analysis of over 550 of the donors, most TCR beta V segments were observed in productive rearrangements about 90% or about 30% of the time, broadly matching IMGT annotations. A few of the identified cytomegalovirus-associated TCR beta chains were confirmed in vitro to be specific for cytomegalovirus antigens. A group of highly shared sequence variants was considered likely to be a technical artifact of the sequencing pipeline. HLA typing was unavailable for some donors at each locus, so association tests used only the typed subset. A later analysis reported that several top co-occurrence clusters appeared linked to parvovirus B19, influenza, CMV and Epstein-Barr virus. In a later analysis, HLA-associated TCR beta chains showed more clonal expansion and lower generation probabilities than non-associated chains that were equally common. According to the authors, the approach could potentially be generalized to other disease states and immunological phenotypes. At a false discovery rate of 0.05, a later analysis linked around 17,000 TCR beta sequences to specific HLA alleles. According to a later analysis, TCR association rates differed among HLA loci, with DRB1 alleles showing the most associated TCRs and HLA-C alleles showing the fewest. Compared with the approximately 600-donor mean, donors in an Asian-associated ancestry cluster had fewer N-insertions in productive TCRs, according to a later genetic analysis.

The germline V gene (reference sequence) supplies CDR1 SEHNR and CDR2 FQNEAQ. From the cysteine up to the phenylalanine, the CDR3 has a length of 13 residues. Left in the record is the CDR3 DNA by itself, 39 bases read in frame from the first base. The receptor chain draws on TRBV7-9 and TRBJ2-5; no D gene can be assigned with confidence. The J call may be in error: the DNA end matches TRBJ2-7 better. This receptor was identified in a boy aged 10-17 years in good health and CMV-seronegative. Sequenced material: PBMCs. The encoded CDR3 is CASSLGAGYEQYF. The nucleotides are TGTGCCAGCAGCTTAGGGGCAGGCTACGAGCAGTACTTC.